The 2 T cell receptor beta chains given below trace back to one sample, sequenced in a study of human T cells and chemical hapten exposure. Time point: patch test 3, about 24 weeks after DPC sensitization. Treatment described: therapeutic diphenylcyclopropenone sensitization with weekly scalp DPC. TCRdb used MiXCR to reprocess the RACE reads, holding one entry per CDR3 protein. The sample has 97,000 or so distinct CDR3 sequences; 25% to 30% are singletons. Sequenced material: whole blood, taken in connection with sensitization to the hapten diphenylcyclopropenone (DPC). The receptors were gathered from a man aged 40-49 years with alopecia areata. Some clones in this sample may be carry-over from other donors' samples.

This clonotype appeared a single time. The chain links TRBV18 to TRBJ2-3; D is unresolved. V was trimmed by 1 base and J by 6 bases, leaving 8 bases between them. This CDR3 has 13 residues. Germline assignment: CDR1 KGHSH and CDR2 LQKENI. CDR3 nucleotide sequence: TGTGCCAGCTCACCACAGGACCCGGATACGCAGTATTTT. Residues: CASSPQDPDTQYF.

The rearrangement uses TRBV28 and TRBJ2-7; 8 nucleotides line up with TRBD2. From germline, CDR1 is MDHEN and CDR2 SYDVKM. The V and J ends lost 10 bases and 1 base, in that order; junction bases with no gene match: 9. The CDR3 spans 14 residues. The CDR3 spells CATDGTSGSYEQYF. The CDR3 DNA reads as TGTGCCACCGATGGGACTAGTGGATCCTACGAGCAGTACTTC.